This T cell receptor beta chain comes out of a study of post-analysis software for immune sequencing data. Comments on this clonotype: Its specificity is unknown.

Study-wide findings and caveats: When patients were compared with controls, about five TRBV segments were more frequent, TRBV5-6, TRBV5-1 and TRBV20-1 among them. Strong co-clustering by F measure was evident for samples that had been prepared in the same batch. For normalized Chao1 diversity, multiple sclerosis patients scored significantly lower than controls did.

Prepared libraries of TCR beta cDNA carried unique molecular identifiers. Each batch of about 1 to 11 million T cells produced 500,000 to 600,000 cDNA molecules. In TCRdb, the PCR reads were re-called with MiXCR into one record per CDR3 protein. The sample contains a few hundred thousand distinct CDR3 sequences, less than 40% of which appear only once. From germline, CDR1 is SGHVS and CDR2 FQNEAQ. This CDR3 spans 15 amino acids. Trimming left V 6 bases short and J 1 base short, with 15 bases between. Sequencing was performed on blood. The rearrangement links TRBV7-8 to TRBJ1-1; D is unresolved. This sequence was found in a girl under 18 with multiple sclerosis. CDR3 nucleotide sequence: TGTGCCAGCAGTCAAGAAATGCTTGAGAACACTGAAGCTTTCTTT. This translates into CASSQEMLENTEAFF.